This T cell receptor beta chain was retrieved from a study of breast tumors, draining lymph nodes, adjacent tissues. To note about this clonotype: Its antigen is not identified.

The lymph nodes were axillary draining lymph nodes from breast cancer patients. Study outcomes and limitations: Tumor T cell lymph node origin was a supported hypothesis, not proven.

TCRdb reprocessed the multiplex PCR reads with MiXCR, giving one entry per CDR3 protein. The sample holds some 250,000 distinct CDR3 sequences; roughly a third are singletons and the top ten take 3% to 4%. The length of the CDR3 is 14 residues. Germline V gene lookup returns CDR1 SGHTA and CDR2 FQGNSA. V gave up 4 bases and J gave up 5 bases; unmatched junction bases: 3. V and J are TRBV7-2 and TRBJ2-7; TRBD1 matches at 12 bases. The sequenced material came from axillary lymph node tissue. The source of this sequence is a female donor with breast cancer. Some clones in this sample may be carry-over from other donors' samples. The CDR3 loop is CASSWDRGRHEQYF. DNA for the CDR3: TGTGCCAGCAGCTGGGACAGGGGGCGGCACGAGCAGTACTTC.